One and the same sample provided the 8 T cell receptor beta chains below, sequenced in a study of cytomegalovirus exposure and HLA in healthy donors. The study ran its PCR with 60 Vbeta and 13 Jbeta primers. Libraries were prepared by immunoSEQ multiplex PCR; TCRdb keeps only in-frame clonotypes and omits some of them. The table shows approximately 130,000 clones, with about 81% occurring only once. The sequenced material came from PBMCs. These receptors all come from a woman aged 40 to 55 in good health and CMV-seropositive.

The rearrangement uses TRBV27 and TRBJ2-3, with 8 bases matching TRBD1. The CDR3 loop spans 13 amino acids. Germline loops: CDR1 MNHEY, CDR2 SMNVEV (reference sequence). Germline trimming cut 8 bases from V and 1 base from J; bases unmatched to any gene: 2. Here the CDR3 reads CASGQGRTDTQYF. The CDR3 DNA is TGTGCCAGCGGACAGGGCCGCACAGATACGCAGTATTTT.

The V and J genes are TRBV6-1 and TRBJ1-6; D is undetermined. The germline CDR1 and CDR2 sequences are MNHNS and SASEGT. V gave up 5 bases and J gave up 6 bases, with 14 bases separating them. The CDR3 consists of 15 residues. CDR3 loop: CASSPRGVTNSPLHF. DNA for the CDR3: TGTGCCAGCAGTCCCCGAGGAGTTACTAATTCACCCCTCCACTTT.

This clone was seen once. The rearrangement links TRBV6-5 to TRBJ2-5; D may be TRBD2 (6 bases). V was clipped by 0 bases and J by 5 bases, with 16 bases between them. CDR1 and CDR2 from the germline V gene are MNHEY and SVGAGI. The CDR3 is 16 residues long. The CDR3 region has the DNA TGTGCCAGCAGTTACTCGAAGTCGGTTAGCGGCGAGACCCAGTACTTC. This gives the protein CASSYSKSVSGETQYF.

This clone was found once. The chain links TRBV13 to TRBJ1-2; D remains ambiguous. Germline V lookup: CDR1 PRHDT, CDR2 FYEKMQ (reference sequence). The V end was cut by 3 bases, the J end by 1 base, with 9 bases between. There are 14 residues in the CDR3. CDR3 in amino acids: CASSFSSVNYGYTF. CDR3 sequence (DNA): TGTGCCAGCAGCTTTTCGTCGGTTAACTATGGCTACACCTTC.

V and J are TRBV5-1 and TRBJ1-3; perhaps TRBD1 as D (5 bases). Germline CDR1 SGHRS, CDR2 YFSETQ. V dropped 0 bases and J dropped 7 bases, with 8 bases sitting between them. This CDR3 region has 13 residues. CDR3 in DNA: TGCGCCAGCAGCTTGGACCAGGGCAACACCATATATTTT. This gives the protein CASSLDQGNTIYF.

The CDR3 DNA reads TGTGCCAGTGGACAGGGAGGAGCGGACGAGCAGTACTTC. Protein product: CASGQGGADEQYF. The chain carries TRBV19 and TRBJ2-7, with TRBD1 matching over 8 bases. Germline V lookup: CDR1 LNHDA, CDR2 SQIVND (reference sequence). The J segment lost 5 bases and the V segment lost 8 bases, leaving 8 bases of the junction unmatched. This CDR3 is built from 13 residues.

The V call is TRBV7-3, the J call TRBJ1-1; maybe TRBD1 (5 bases). The V gene's germline CDR1 is SGHTA and CDR2 FQGTGA. The CDR3 is 15 amino acids. Trimming cost V 1 base and J 5 bases, with 14 bases left between them. This CDR3 reads CASSLIAGGVTEAFF. Written as DNA, the CDR3 is TGTGCCAGCAGCTTAATTGCGGGGGGAGTTACTGAAGCTTTCTTT.

The chain combines TRBV14 with TRBJ2-7; 9 bases are a match to TRBD2. Germline values: CDR1 SGHDN, CDR2 FVKESK. The CDR3 sequence is 21 residues long. The ends lost 0 bases at V and 0 bases at J; junction bases unmatched: 18. The CDR3 spells CASSQDRGSRLAGSYSYEQYF. DNA for the CDR3: TGTGCCAGCAGCCAAGATCGAGGGAGTCGGCTAGCGGGATCCTACTCCTACGAGCAGTACTTC.